This TCR beta chain stems from a study of blood T cell repertoires in COVID-19. Trimming took off 4 bases at V and 11 bases at J, with 18 bases between the two ends. This CDR3 is built from 15 residues. Germline lookup yields CDR1 MNHEY and CDR2 SVGAGI. Assay used: immunoSEQ multiplex PCR; TCRdb lists only in-frame clones, some missing. The sample has 85,000 to 110,000 clones; roughly 89% are singletons. The sequence was obtained from a woman older than 75 in a cohort sampled during active COVID-19. Sequenced: peripheral blood. V and J are TRBV6-5 and TRBJ1-6, with D possibly TRBD1 on 5 matching bases. The CDR3 reads CASSSEGGARAPLHF. For the CDR3, the DNA is TGTGCCAGCAGTTCCGAAGGAGGGGCCAGGGCACCCCTCCACTTT.